A selection of T cell receptor beta chains follows, all from one sample in a study of T-cell reconstitution after alpha-beta-depleted transplantation in children. TCRdb itself ran the PCR reads through MiXCR, one entry per CDR3 protein. Found here are 750,000 to 950,000 distinct CDR3 sequences, roughly 15% of them singletons; the top ten hold approximately 5%. The sample in question was PBMCs, mostly from graft donor cells, obtained 360 days after TCRalphabeta/CD19-depleted stem cell transplant. The receptor source for this set is a male patient between 5 and 17 years old who had a stem cell transplant for acute lymphoblastic leukemia, so the T cells may come from the graft donor. The CDR3 runs from the conserved cysteine through the conserved F or W. Fields, in order: J gene, clone size, V gene, D gene, CDR3 protein, CDR3 DNA. A D gene is named only where the DNA matches it firmly. Not all rows give a size; the values are once, few, many and, for expanded clones, a class.

>TRBJ1-5|few|TRBV10-3|.
CAICNGGDNQPQHF
TGTGCCATCTGCAACGGGGGGGACAATCAGCCCCAGCATTTT
>TRBJ2-2|.|TRBV7-9|.
CASSPTEMTGELFF
TGTGCCAGCAGCCCGACCGAAATGACCGGGGAGCTGTTTTTT
>TRBJ2-1|.|TRBV18|.
CASSQFIVGSSYNEQFF
TGTGCCAGCTCGCAATTTATAGTGGGAAGCTCCTACAATGAGCAGTTCTTC
>TRBJ2-2|few|TRBV5-1|TRBD2
CASSLLAGVGDGELFF
TGCGCCAGCAGCTTACTAGCGGGAGTCGGGGACGGGGAGCTGTTTTTT
>TRBJ2-3|few|TRBV29-1|.
CSVVPKGADTQYF
TGCAGCGTTGTACCAAAAGGAGCAGATACGCAGTATTTT
>TRBJ2-1|.|TRBV5-1|TRBD2
CASSFGLAFFNEQFF
TGCGCCAGCAGCTTCGGACTAGCCTTCTTCAATGAGCAGTTCTTC
>TRBJ2-1|few|TRBV12-3/TRBV12-4|TRBD1
CASRPKGQYNEQFF
TGTGCCAGCAGGCCGAAGGGACAGTACAATGAGCAGTTCTTC
>TRBJ2-1|many|TRBV9|TRBD2
CASSVGGLAGESSYNEQFF
TGTGCCAGCAGCGTCGGGGGACTAGCGGGAGAGAGCTCCTACAATGAGCAGTTCTTC
>TRBJ2-2|few|TRBV5-1|.
CASSLDGTPGELFF
TGCGCCAGCAGCTTGGATGGGACGCCCGGGGAGCTGTTTTTT
>TRBJ2-7|.|TRBV7-9|TRBD2
CASSFQLAAPSSYEQYF
TGTGCCAGCAGCTTTCAACTAGCGGCCCCAAGCTCCTACGAGCAGTACTTC
>TRBJ2-7|.|TRBV20-1|TRBD2
CSAREESPGLEQFYEQYF
TGCAGTGCTAGAGAGGAGAGTCCGGGACTAGAGCAATTCTACGAGCAGTACTTC
>TRBJ1-5|few|TRBV4-1|.
CASSQDFVTAYNQPQHF
TGCGCCAGCAGCCAAGATTTCGTAACAGCATATAATCAGCCCCAGCATTTT
>TRBJ1-2|few|TRBV7-3|TRBD1
CASSLVGTGGRNGYTF
TGTGCCAGCAGCTTAGTCGGTACAGGGGGGAGAAATGGCTACACCTTC
>TRBJ2-1|many|TRBV18|.
CASSRGNEQFF
TGTGCCAGCTCTCGGGGGAATGAGCAGTTCTTC
>TRBJ2-1|.|TRBV3-1|TRBD2
CASSLGTSDEQFF
TGTGCCAGCAGCCTAGGGACTAGCGATGAGCAGTTCTTC
>TRBJ2-7|many|TRBV27|TRBD1
CASSQTGVAYEQYF
TGTGCCAGCAGCCAAACAGGGGTTGCCTACGAGCAGTACTTC
>TRBJ1-2|once|TRBV29-1|.
CSVLPPRVGGYTF
TGCAGCGTTCTTCCACCGCGAGTTGGTGGCTACACCTTC
>TRBJ2-4|few|TRBV5-1|.
CASSSNRFLAKNIQYF
TGCGCCAGCAGCTCGAACAGATTTCTAGCCAAAAACATTCAGTACTTC
>TRBJ1-5|.|TRBV10-2|TRBD1
CASSEQGGNQPQHF
TGCGCCAGCAGCGAACAGGGGGGCAATCAGCCCCAGCATTTT
>TRBJ2-3|few|TRBV13|TRBD2
CASSFFSAGETDTQYF
TGTGCCAGCAGCTTTTTCAGCGCGGGAGAAACAGATACGCAGTATTTT
>TRBJ2-4|.|TRBV28|TRBD1
CASSIQGSAKNIQYF
TGTGCCAGCAGTATACAGGGGAGCGCCAAAAACATTCAGTACTTC
>TRBJ1-4|few|TRBV5-1|.
CASSSTATNEKLFF
TGCGCCAGCAGCTCGACAGCAACTAATGAAAAACTGTTTTTT
>TRBJ2-5|few|TRBV7-9|.
CASSLAVPETQYF
TGTGCCAGCAGCTTAGCGGTCCCAGAGACCCAGTACTTC
>TRBJ2-7|many|TRBV10-3|.
CAISESWGIEQYF
TGTGCCATCAGTGAGTCCTGGGGGATTGAGCAGTACTTC
>TRBJ1-1|.|TRBV20-1|.
CSASPWRTTFWNTEAFF
TGCAGTGCTAGTCCTTGGAGAACAACCTTCTGGAACACTGAAGCTTTCTTT
>TRBJ1-2|few|TRBV27|.
CASSLSGHRSYGYTF
TGTGCCAGCAGTTTATCGGGACATCGAAGCTATGGCTACACCTTC
>TRBJ1-1|.|TRBV12-5|.
CASGHGAGAEAFF
TGTGCTAGTGGCCACGGGGCCGGGGCTGAAGCTTTCTTT
>TRBJ1-4|.|TRBV20-1|.
CSARHSLGEKLFF
TGCAGTGCTAGACACAGTCTTGGTGAAAAACTGTTTTTT
>TRBJ2-1|.|TRBV7-2|TRBD2
CASSLTSSGSLNEQFF
TGTGCCAGCAGCCTAACTTCTAGCGGGAGCCTCAATGAGCAGTTCTTC
>TRBJ2-1|many|TRBV12-3/TRBV12-4|.
CASSLGGRNEQFF
TGTGCCAGCAGTTTAGGAGGGAGGAATGAGCAGTTCTTC
>TRBJ2-5|few|TRBV6-1|.
CASSEAIAGWETQYF
TGTGCCAGCAGTGAAGCGATCGCGGGGTGGGAGACCCAGTACTTC
>TRBJ1-1|.|TRBV29-1|.
CSGPYTEAFF
TGCAGCGGGCCTTACACTGAAGCTTTCTTT
>TRBJ1-3|.|TRBV20-1|.
CSARRGAGNTIYF
TGCAGTGCTAGAAGGGGGGCTGGAAACACCATATATTTT
>TRBJ2-5|.|TRBV6-2/TRBV6-3|TRBD2
CASRRIMGLGGETQYF
TGTGCCAGCAGGCGCATAATGGGACTAGGAGGAGAGACCCAGTACTTC